This TCR beta chain was recovered during a study of T-cell memory formation after mild COVID-19. About the research overall: Largely, TCR clusters stayed within a single donor. Findings and caveats of the study: Most CD4+ clones that shrank were in CM and EM, while CD8+ ones turned up in EMRA. The appearance of some responding clones in pre-infection memory suggested that cross-reactive memory joined.

This clonotype occurred a few times. Its antigen is unidentified. With 0 bases removed from V and 5 bases from J, the gap between germline ends came to 14 bases. The CDR3 has 15 residues. Germline-derived CDR1 and CDR2 are LGHNA and YSLEER. TCRdb re-analysed the 5' RACE reads in MiXCR, keeping a single row per CDR3 protein. In the table there are about 130,000 distinct CDR3 sequences, approximately 15% of which are singletons. The sequence was obtained from a man aged 18 to 30 who had mild COVID-19 (a few samples of this study predate the infection). Cell type and time point are not known. V gene TRBV4-3 combines with J gene TRBJ2-7; tentative D call: TRBD1 (6 bases). The sequenced sample consisted of PBMCs or a T cell subset sorted from them (not recorded which). Here the CDR3 DNA reads TGCGCCAGCAGCCAAGACTACCGGGACATCCACGAGCAGTACTTC. This translates into CASSQDYRDIHEQYF.